The 18 T cell receptor beta chains presented below share a single source sample, sequenced in a study of shared clonotypes between healthy human individuals. Some clones are missing from TCRdb's copy, which holds only in-frame ones; the method was immunoSEQ multiplex PCR. Of 2 million to 3 million clones in the sample, over 85% were seen once. The sequenced sample consisted of naive CD4+ T cells from PBMCs. Documented subset: CD45RA+ positively selected. The receptors originated from a man aged 18-30 years in good health. Some clones in this sample may be carry-over from other donors' samples.

Here the CDR3 DNA reads TGTGCCAGCTCACCAGTGGCAGGGGGACAGCCCCAGCATTTT. Its protein product is CASSPVAGGQPQHF. The chain has TRBV18 and TRBJ1-5, with TRBD1 identical over 7 bases. The CDR3 length is 14 residues. Per the germline V gene, CDR1 is KGHSH and CDR2 is LQKENI. J lost 7 bases, V lost 2 bases, and 5 bases had no gene match.

On this clone: The same CDR3 can be traced to other DNA sequences in this sample. The chain employs TRBV7-3 and TRBJ1-1; D is possibly TRBD1 (6 bases). Germline CDR1 and CDR2: SGHTA and FQGTGA. The CDR3 covers 14 residues. V was clipped by 5 bases and J by 0 bases, with 10 bases between them. CDR3 DNA sequence: TGTGCCAGCAGCCCGACAGGTTTGAACACTGAAGCTTTCTTT. Protein: CASSPTGLNTEAFF.

This chain joins TRBV4-1 and TRBJ1-2; TRBD1 is a possible D gene (5 bases). V lost 5 bases, J lost 5 bases, and 18 bases lay in between. The CDR3 length is 15 residues. Germline V gene lookup returns CDR1 MGHRA and CDR2 YSYEKL. CDR3 amino acids: CASSSGGREIYGYTF. CDR3 in DNA: TGCGCCAGCAGCTCAGGAGGCAGGGAGATATATGGCTACACCTTC.

V is TRBV5-1 and J is TRBJ1-2; possibly TRBD1 for D (6 bases). Between the trimmed V and J ends, which lost 3 bases and 8 bases, there was a span of 14 bases. Per the germline V gene, CDR1 is SGHRS and CDR2 is YFSETQ. This CDR3 spans 13 amino acids. The CDR3 DNA sequence: TGCGCCAGCAGCTCCACGGGGGCAGGGGGCTACACCTTC. This codes for CASSSTGAGGYTF.

J is TRBJ2-1 and V is TRBV10-3; TRBD2 matches at 7 bases. This CDR3 is 17 amino acids long. In germline, CDR1 is ENHRY, CDR2 SYGVKD. V trimming: 2 bases; J trimming: 4 bases; junction bases outside the gene matches: 11. CDR3 in amino acids: CAISEGGAGVSYNEQFF. DNA for the CDR3: TGTGCCATCAGTGAGGGCGGCGCGGGAGTGTCTTACAATGAGCAGTTCTTC.

V gene TRBV11-2 combines with J gene TRBJ1-4, with a weak D call TRBD1 (6 bases). Germline lookup yields CDR1 SGHAT and CDR2 FQNNGV. The CDR3 runs to 14 residues. Trimming took off 4 bases at V and 2 bases at J, with 8 bases between the two ends. In nucleotides, the CDR3 is TGTGCCAGCAGCTGGACAGATACTAATGAAAAACTGTTTTTT. Protein: CASSWTDTNEKLFF.

The chain links TRBV11-2 to TRBJ2-7, with TRBD1 matching over 7 bases. CDR1 SGHAT and CDR2 FQNNGV come from the germline V gene. There are 14 residues in the CDR3. Trimming at V came to 4 bases and at J to 2 bases, leaving 5 bases not matched to a gene. The CDR3 region is CASSSGQATYEQYF. In DNA, the CDR3 is TGTGCCAGCAGCTCTGGACAGGCTACCTACGAGCAGTACTTC.

The rearrangement links TRBV5-4 to TRBJ1-1; 9 bases map to TRBD1. With 5 bases clipped from V and 1 base from J, the junction kept 6 bases outside the gene matches. The germline V gene has CDR1 SGHNT and CDR2 YYREEE (reference sequence). The CDR3 has 15 residues. This CDR3 is CASRPGQGRNTEAFF. Here the CDR3 DNA reads TGTGCCAGCAGGCCGGGACAGGGACGGAACACTGAAGCTTTCTTT.

The rearrangement uses TRBV2 and TRBJ1-5, with 7 bases lining up with TRBD1. Germline V lookup: CDR1 SNHLY, CDR2 FYNNEI. The CDR3 extends over 14 amino acids. Trimming took 6 bases from V and 4 from J; bases not matched to a gene: 6. Here the CDR3 reads CASRTGLVNQPQHF. DNA of the CDR3: TGTGCCAGCAGGACAGGGTTAGTAAATCAGCCCCAGCATTTT.

The CDR3 nucleotides are TGTGCCAGCAGCCCCCTGGCGGGAGGCATCACAGATACGCAGTATTTT. Protein sequence: CASSPLAGGITDTQYF. The rearrangement uses TRBV11-2 and TRBJ2-3; 8 bases match TRBD2. J was trimmed by 2 bases and V by 5 bases; bases with no gene match: 9. The CDR3 is made up of 16 amino acids. In germline, CDR1 is SGHAT, CDR2 FQNNGV. The full variable domain, in which reference TRBV11-2 and TRBJ2-3 provide the parts outside the CDR3, is EAGVAQSPRYKIIEKRQSVAFWCNPISGHATLYWYQQILGQGPKLLIQFQNNGVVDDSQLPKDRFSAERLKGVDSTLKIQPAKLEDSAVYLCASSPLAGGITDTQYFGPGTRLTVL.

The chain joins TRBV6-5 to TRBJ2-1; a possible D gene is TRBD1 (5 bases). CDR1 MNHEY and CDR2 SVGAGI come from the germline V gene. This CDR3 region has 15 residues. Trimming took off 2 bases at V and 8 bases at J, with 16 bases between the two ends. The CDR3 nucleotides are TGTGCCAGCAGTTACGGGGCTCACTCGGGCGATGAGCAGTTCTTC. It translates to CASSYGAHSGDEQFF.

The chain is built from TRBV4-1 and TRBJ2-7, with 9 bases fitting TRBD1. This CDR3 spans 16 amino acids. Germline CDR1 and CDR2: MGHRA and YSYEKL. V gave up 0 bases and J gave up 4 bases; unmatched junction bases: 7. The CDR3: CASSQDPGTGTYEQYF. The CDR3 bases are TGCGCCAGCAGCCAAGACCCCGGGACAGGGACTTACGAGCAGTACTTC.

The CDR3 spells CASSRDRGANEKLFF. CDR3 DNA sequence: TGTGCCAGTAGTAGAGACAGGGGTGCTAATGAAAAACTGTTTTTT. This chain connects TRBV19 to TRBJ1-4; 8 bases are a match to TRBD1. The CDR3 consists of 15 residues. Germline values: CDR1 LNHDA, CDR2 SQIVND (reference sequence). Trimming removed 4 bases from V and 3 bases from J; junction bases left unmatched: 4.

Concerning this clone itself: This CDR3 is also generated by other DNA sequences in the sample. This chain uses TRBV28 with TRBJ2-5; D not certain. CDR3 size: 13 residues. V was shortened by 3 bases and J by 2 bases, with 7 bases between the two germline ends. Germline CDR1 reads MDHEN; CDR2 reads SYDVKM. The CDR3 here is CASSFLGQETQYF. CDR3 DNA sequence: TGTGCCAGCAGTTTCCTGGGTCAAGAGACCCAGTACTTC.

The V gene is TRBV6-1, the J gene TRBJ1-5; D call uncertain. This CDR3 contains 13 residues. Germline lookup yields CDR1 MNHNS and CDR2 SASEGT. V gave up 2 bases and J gave up 6 bases, with 8 bases separating them. The CDR3, as DNA: TGTGCCAGCAGTGAAATGGGCCGTCAGCCCCAGCATTTT. Amino acids: CASSEMGRQPQHF.

The chain uses TRBV5-4 and TRBJ2-3; D is possibly TRBD1 or TRBD2 (5 bases each). Per germline, CDR1 SGHNT and CDR2 YYREEE (reference sequence). This CDR3 spans 13 amino acids. Trimming cost V 3 bases and J 10 bases, with 15 bases left between them. The CDR3 sequence: CASSSDSRGAQYF. The DNA of the CDR3 is TGTGCCAGCAGCTCCGACTCCCGAGGGGCGCAGTATTTT.

The J gene is TRBJ2-5, the V gene TRBV7-2, with no clear D. Trimming left V 5 bases short and J 1 base short, with 17 bases between. The CDR3 is 16 residues long. Germline-derived CDR1 and CDR2 are SGHTA and FQGNSA. As DNA, the CDR3 is TGTGCCAGCAGCAGACGATACAGAGGATTCCAAGAGACCCAGTACTTC. Translating it yields CASSRRYRGFQETQYF. The whole variable domain, remainder taken from reference TRBV7-2 and TRBJ2-5, is GAGVSQSPSNKVTEKGKDVELRCDPISGHTALYWYRQSLGQGLEFLIYFQGNSAPDKSGLPSDRFSAERTGGSVSTLTIQRTQQEDSAVYLCASSRRYRGFQETQYFGPGTRLLVL.

J is TRBJ2-1 and V is TRBV11-2; weak D call: TRBD2 (6 bases). CDR1 and CDR2 (germline): SGHAT, FQNNGV. Trimming took off 1 base at V and 7 bases at J, with 8 bases between the two ends. The CDR3 spans 13 residues. The CDR3 spells CASSLGLENEQFF. CDR3 DNA: TGTGCCAGCAGCTTAGGACTAGAGAATGAGCAGTTCTTC.